This T cell receptor beta chain is from a study of OX40 agonist ivuxolimab in advanced cancers. For the study at large: Patients were dosed intravenously with ivuxolimab at 0.01 to 10 mg/kg every 2 weeks. General study points: It was also the case that some nonresponders had low normalized T-cell clonal expansion.

Points on this clone: Its cognate antigen is unknown.

Trimming pared 6 bases from V and 11 bases from J, leaving 14 bases between. CDR3 length: 11 amino acids. In germline, CDR1 is SNHLY, CDR2 FYNNEI. Clones were read by immunoSEQ multiplex PCR, and TCRdb kept only the in-frame ones, dropping some. The sample lists tens of thousands of clones; 75% to 85% were seen once. Patients who had autoimmune disease history or got systemic immunosuppression were left out. This TCR derives from an adult with an advanced solid tumor such as melanoma, head and neck, liver or kidney cancer. This material consisted of CD4+ or CD8+ T cells sorted from blood, taken in a trial of the OX40 agonist ivuxolimab. The genes are TRBV2 and TRBJ2-7, with D possibly being TRBD1 or TRBD2 (5 bases each). CDR3: CASRGTSQKYF. DNA for the CDR3: TGTGCCAGCAGAGGGACCTCTCAAAAGTACTTC.